This TCR beta chain was observed in a study of OX40 agonist ivuxolimab in advanced cancers. V was trimmed by 3 bases and J by 1 base, leaving 15 bases between them. Looked up from germline, CDR1 is MNHNS and CDR2 is SASEGT. The CDR3 consists of 16 residues. Repertoires were generated with immunoSEQ multiplex PCR, while TCRdb's copy carries only in-frame clones and drops some. The data hold 55,000 to 70,000 clones, with around 90% observed a single time. This sample comprised CD4+ or CD8+ T cells sorted from blood, obtained in a trial of the OX40 agonist ivuxolimab. The sequence came from an adult with an advanced solid tumor such as melanoma, head and neck, liver or kidney cancer. This chain links TRBV6-1 with TRBJ1-1, with a weak D call TRBD1 (5 bases). CDR3 in amino acids: CASSDRPGRWNTEAFF. The CDR3 nucleotides are TGTGCCAGCAGTGACCGACCGGGACGTTGGAACACTGAAGCTTTCTTT.